The 18 T cell receptor beta chains presented below share a single source sample, sequenced in a study of blood T cell repertoires in COVID-19. Profiling relied on immunoSEQ multiplex PCR, and the TCRdb table lists in-frame clones only, not all of them. The sample lists over 200,000 clones; 75% to 90% were seen once. The sequencing input was peripheral blood. The receptors derive from a human donor in a cohort sampled during active COVID-19.

V usage is TRBV12-2 and J usage is TRBJ2-1; TRBD2 is the table's D call, not checked against the DNA. TRBV12-2 is labeled a pseudogene. The CDR3 has 17 residues. CDR3 residues: CASRPNPLAEAYNEQFF. Written as DNA, the CDR3 is TGTGCAAGTCGCCCGAACCCATTAGCGGAGGCCTACAATGAGCAGTTCTTC.

Concerning this clone: One junction end does not reproduce the germline sequence, and a read error may be involved. The rearrangement links TRBV29-1 to TRBJ1-1; 8 bases map to TRBD1. The CDR3 is made up of 12 amino acids. Germline lookup yields CDR1 SQVTM and CDR2 ANQGSEA. CDR3 sequence (DNA): TGCAGCGTGGAAGGACAGGGAGAAGAAGCTTTCTTT. This gives the protein CSVEGQGEEAFF.

This sequence joins TRBV6-6 and TRBJ2-7, with a possible D match to TRBD2 (5 bases). The CDR3 is 13 residues long. Germline CDR1 is MNHNY and CDR2 is SVGAGI (reference sequence). Trimming cost V 7 bases and J 1 base, with 11 bases left between them. In DNA, the CDR3 is TGTGCCAGCACGCCTCCGGGGTCCTACGAGCAGTACTTC. It specifies CASTPPGSYEQYF.

The chain has TRBV11-2 and TRBJ2-1; tentative D call: TRBD1 (5 bases). CDR3 size: 13 residues. Trimming shortened V by 1 base and J by 7 bases, and 8 bases separated the two germline ends. Germline V lookup: CDR1 SGHAT, CDR2 FQNNGV. The CDR3 region has the DNA TGTGCCAGCAGCTTAGGACACAGGAATGAGCAGTTCTTC. It translates to CASSLGHRNEQFF.

J is TRBJ1-1 and V is TRBV19; D may be TRBD1 (6 bases). V was clipped by 0 bases and J by 2 bases, with 10 bases between them. The CDR3 totals 15 residues. Germline CDR1 is LNHDA and CDR2 is SQIVND (reference sequence). The CDR3 region has the DNA TGTGCCAGTAGTATAGAGGGGGGGCTAAACACTGAAGCTTTCTTT. It yields the protein CASSIEGGLNTEAFF.

This chain links TRBV4-3 with TRBJ1-2, with D possibly being TRBD1 (6 bases). The CDR3 spans 12 residues. Germline assignment: CDR1 LGHNA and CDR2 YSLEER. The V gene lost 2 bases and the J gene lost 9 bases, with 10 bases spanning the gap. In nucleotides, the CDR3 is TGCGCCAGCAGCCAAACAGGGTTCAGCTACACCTTC. Protein product: CASSQTGFSYTF.

The chain joins TRBV7-9 to TRBJ2-7, with TRBD2 matching over 9 bases. Germline V gene data show CDR1 as SEHNR and CDR2 as FQNEAQ (reference sequence). The CDR3 is made up of 14 amino acids. Germline trimming cut 1 base from V and 5 bases from J; bases unmatched to any gene: 3. CDR3 loop: CASSLGLAGDEQYF. CDR3 in DNA: TGTGCCAGCAGCTTAGGATTAGCGGGGGACGAGCAGTACTTC.

This chain joins TRBV12-3 or TRBV12-4 and TRBJ2-7; D is ambiguous. The V end was cut by 5 bases, the J end by 6 bases, with 8 bases between. This CDR3 region has 11 residues. The CDR3 loop is CASSLPGEQYF. CDR3 DNA: TGTGCCAGCAGTCTACCGGGCGAGCAGTACTTC.

This clone was found once. The rearrangement links TRBV5-5 to TRBJ1-5; 8 bases line up with TRBD1. The germline CDR1 and CDR2 sequences are SGHKS and YYEKEE (reference sequence). The length of the CDR3 is 15 residues. The V and J ends lost 4 bases and 2 bases, in that order; junction bases with no gene match: 5. The CDR3 nucleotides are TGTGCCAGCAGCGGCGTGGGACAGGGCAATCAGCCCCAGCATTTT. Translated: CASSGVGQGNQPQHF.

The V and J genes are TRBV2 and TRBJ2-2, with a tentative D call TRBD1 (6 bases). V gave up 7 bases and J gave up 0 bases, with 12 bases separating them. This CDR3 has 15 residues. Germline CDR1 is SNHLY and CDR2 is FYNNEI. CDR3 amino acids: CASIWGQANTGELFF. The CDR3 DNA follows: TGTGCCAGCATATGGGGGCAGGCGAACACCGGGGAGCTGTTTTTT.

The rearrangement joins TRBV10-3 to TRBJ2-5; TRBD1 aligns across 8 bases. This CDR3 comprises 16 residues. Germline lookup yields CDR1 ENHRY and CDR2 SYGVKD. Trimming at V came to 3 bases and at J to 0 bases, leaving 6 bases not matched to a gene. The CDR3 DNA reads as TGTGCCATCAGTGAAAGTGCAGGGGGCTACCAAGAGACCCAGTACTTC. Its translation is CAISESAGGYQETQYF.

Turning to this clone: The junction shows a germline mismatch at one end, possibly a read error. The V call is TRBV2, the J call TRBJ2-7; 11 bases match TRBD2. The CDR3 consists of 13 residues. Germline V lookup: CDR1 SNHLY, CDR2 FYNNEI. In nucleotides, the CDR3 is TGTGCCAGCAGTGAGGTAGCGGGAGGGCCCCCAAACTTC. It yields the protein CASSEVAGGPPNF. The variable domain in full, completed from reference TRBV2 and TRBJ2-7, reads EPEVTQTPSHQVTQMGQEVILRCVPISNHLYFYWYRQILGQKVEFLVSFYNNEISEKSEIFDDQFSVERPDGSNFTLKIRSTKLEDSAMYFCASSEVAGGPPNFGPGTRLTVT.

The chain carries TRBV2 and TRBJ2-3; D is possibly TRBD2 (6 bases). The V and J ends lost 7 bases and 7 bases respectively, with 12 bases between them. The CDR3 runs to 12 residues. Germline lookup yields CDR1 SNHLY and CDR2 FYNNEI. The CDR3 nucleotides are TGTGCCAGCACCCCGGGAGTCCATACGCAGTATTTT. The encoded protein is CASTPGVHTQYF. The full variable domain, its missing parts supplied by reference TRBV2 and TRBJ2-3, is EPEVTQTPSHQVTQMGQEVILRCVPISNHLYFYWYRQILGQKVEFLVSFYNNEISEKSEIFDDQFSVERPDGSNFTLKIRSTKLEDSAMYFCASTPGVHTQYFGPGTRLTVL.

A few counts support this clone. The chain is built from TRBV11-2 and TRBJ1-1; no reliable D call. Germline V gene data show CDR1 as SGHAT and CDR2 as FQNNGV. The V and J ends lost 4 bases and 8 bases respectively, with 17 bases between them. This CDR3 is 14 amino acids long. CDR3: CASSSQDSSREAFF. CDR3 coding DNA: TGTGCCAGCAGCTCCCAGGACTCGTCTAGGGAAGCTTTCTTT.

This chain joins TRBV10-3 and TRBJ1-1; 9 positions match TRBD1. The ends lost 6 bases at V and 1 base at J; junction bases unmatched: 6. Germline CDR1 is ENHRY and CDR2 is SYGVKD. The CDR3 has 15 residues. CDR3 sequence: CAIRRGTGWNTEAFF. The CDR3 DNA follows: TGTGCCATCAGAAGAGGGACAGGGTGGAACACTGAAGCTTTCTTT.

The chain couples TRBV15 to TRBJ1-1, with D possibly being TRBD1 (6 bases). This CDR3 spans 15 amino acids. Trimming left V 2 bases short and J 5 bases short, with 15 bases between. CDR1 is LNHNV, CDR2 YYDKDF, per germline (reference sequence). CDR3 sequence: CATSRFQGRGTEAFF. As DNA, the CDR3 is TGTGCCACCAGCAGATTCCAGGGGAGAGGAACTGAAGCTTTCTTT.

The chain combines TRBV5-1 with TRBJ1-1, with D unclear. The germline V gene has CDR1 SGHRS and CDR2 YFSETQ. The CDR3 covers 12 residues. Between the trimmed V and J ends, which lost 7 bases and 3 bases, there was a span of 10 bases. CDR3 amino acids: CASGQQDTEAFF. The CDR3 coding sequence is TGCGCCAGCGGGCAGCAAGACACTGAAGCTTTCTTT. The full variable domain, its missing parts supplied by reference TRBV5-1 and TRBJ1-1, is KAGVTQTPRYLIKTRGQQVTLSCSPISGHRSVSWYQQTPGQGLQFLFEYFSETQRNKGNFPGRFSGRQFSNSRSEMNVSTLELGDSALYLCASGQQDTEAFFGQGTRLTVV.

The chain is built from TRBV5-4 and TRBJ2-7; TRBD1 matches at 11 bases. After removal of 4 bases from V and 4 bases from J, the junction contained 7 bases not matched to a gene. The germline CDR1 and CDR2 sequences are SGHNT and YYREEE (reference sequence). The CDR3 contains 15 residues. The CDR3 protein is CASSLRTGGAYEQYF. The CDR3, as DNA: TGTGCCAGCAGCCTTAGGACAGGGGGCGCTTACGAGCAGTACTTC. The whole variable domain, remainder taken from reference TRBV5-4 and TRBJ2-7, is ETGVTQSPTHLIKTRGQQVTLRCSSQSGHNTVSWYQQALGQGPQFIFQYYREEENGRGNFPPRFSGLQFPNYSSELNVNALELDDSALYLCASSLRTGGAYEQYFGPGTRLTVT.